The T cell receptor (beta chain) under discussion was sequenced for a study of PD-1 blockade in classical Hodgkin lymphoma. Study-level results: By C4D1, CD4+ diversity increased significantly, especially in complete responders. Nivolumab initiation under 1 year post-ASCT meant exclusion.

There was relapse after autologous stem cell transplantation in every patient, and there was variation in brentuximab vedotin exposure. The table came from immunoSEQ multiplex PCR; TCRdb's copy has only in-frame clones and leaves some out. The table shows fewer than 5,000 clones, with about four fifths occurring only once. This clone is a singleton in its sample. The antigen is undetermined. The CDR3 has 11 amino acids. Per germline, CDR1 MNHEY and CDR2 SVGAGI. The V end lost 4 bases, the J end lost 7 bases, and 5 bases lay between the germline ends. The receptor was isolated from a human donor with classical Hodgkin lymphoma. Material: peripheral blood mononuclear cells (PBMCs), obtained at baseline. The chain couples TRBV6-5 to TRBJ2-1, with D unresolved. CDR3 nucleotide sequence: TGTGCCAGCAGTTGGATAAATGAGCAGTTCTTC. Translating it yields CASSWINEQFF.